A single sample is the source of the 20 T cell receptor beta chains below, sequenced in a study of blood T cell repertoires in COVID-19 (dated by TCRdb to 2020 to 2021). Preparation of the library involved the immunoSEQ multiplex PCR assay. TCRdb took over this immuneACCESS table, retaining in-frame rearrangements with V and J assigned. Such tables are incomplete; in checked studies, under half of the missing clones stem from an unresolved V gene, and the remainder is unexplained. Counted in this sample were around 130,000 clones; 75% to 80% of them appeared once. The ten top clones hold 6.5% to 9% of the sample. Sequenced: peripheral blood. The source is a human donor in a cohort sampled during active COVID-19.

This chain uses TRBV2 with TRBJ1-2; tentatively, D is TRBD1 (5 bases). CDR3 size: 13 residues. Germline loops: CDR1 SNHLY, CDR2 FYNNEI. The ends were cut back, 6 bases at V and 8 bases at J, with 16 bases in the middle. The CDR3 coding sequence is TGTGCCAGCAGAGACACTGGGACTAAGGGCTACACCTTC. Its protein is CASRDTGTKGYTF.

In DNA, the CDR3 is TGTGCCAGCAGCCAAGATATCGGGGTCCTAAGGTCACCCCTCCACTTT. Translation gives CASSQDIGVLRSPLHF. The chain has TRBV14 and TRBJ1-6; D call uncertain. CDR1 SGHDN and CDR2 FVKESK come from the germline V gene. Trimming took off 0 bases at V and 10 bases at J, with 16 bases between the two ends. This CDR3 spans 16 amino acids.

There are a few counts of this clone. V and J are TRBV4-1 and TRBJ2-7, with D perhaps TRBD2 (6 bases). CDR3 length: 13 amino acids. Between the trimmed V and J ends, which lost 3 bases and 4 bases, there was a span of 10 bases. From germline, CDR1 is MGHRA and CDR2 YSYEKL. This CDR3 reads CASSQVGTYEQYF. The DNA of the CDR3 is TGCGCCAGCAGCCAGGTAGGGACTTACGAGCAGTACTTC.

The rearrangement uses TRBV27 and TRBJ2-5, with 11 bases aligning to TRBD2. After removal of 5 bases from V and 2 bases from J, the junction contained 7 bases not matched to a gene. The germline V gene has CDR1 MNHEY and CDR2 SMNVEV (reference sequence). This CDR3 is built from 16 residues. The CDR3 is CASSPGTSGAQETQYF. The CDR3 DNA is TGTGCCAGCAGTCCCGGGACTAGCGGAGCGCAAGAGACCCAGTACTTC.

The chain employs TRBV7-6 and TRBJ2-1; D might be TRBD1 (5 bases). Germline V gene data show CDR1 as SGHVS and CDR2 as FNYEAQ. This CDR3 is 12 amino acids long. Trimming left V 4 bases short and J 7 bases short, with 8 bases between. CDR3 nucleotides: TGTGCCAGCAGCTCGACAGAGAATGAGCAGTTCTTC. It yields the protein CASSSTENEQFF.

This clone has a handful of counts. V and J are TRBV4-1 and TRBJ1-3, with 10 bases fitting TRBD1. V was pared by 4 bases and J by 8 bases, with 8 bases of the junction left unmatched. Germline values: CDR1 MGHRA, CDR2 YSYEKL. The CDR3 extends over 15 amino acids. CDR3 sequence reads: CASSRGTGAYDTIYF. The CDR3 DNA reads TGCGCCAGCAGCCGCGGGACAGGGGCTTACGACACCATATATTTT.

This clone was seen only a few times. The V gene is TRBV6-5, the J gene TRBJ1-3; D is unclear. From germline, CDR1 is MNHEY and CDR2 SVGAGI. The CDR3 is 14 residues long. Deletions cut 0 bases from V and 4 bases from J, with 7 bases between. This CDR3 reads CASSYSTNGNTIYF. The CDR3 DNA sequence: TGTGCCAGCAGTTACTCAACAAACGGAAACACCATATATTTT.

The CDR3 coding sequence is TGTGCCAGCAGCTTAGGAGGCGCTTCGGGGACTGAAGCTTTCTTT. It specifies CASSLGGASGTEAFF. The chain is built from TRBV11-2 and TRBJ1-1; D not resolved. The CDR3 runs to 15 residues. CDR1 SGHAT and CDR2 FQNNGV come from the germline V gene. The V gene lost 1 base and the J gene lost 5 bases, with 14 bases spanning the gap. Full variable domain (outside the CDR3, taken from reference TRBV11-2 and TRBJ1-1): EAGVAQSPRYKIIEKRQSVAFWCNPISGHATLYWYQQILGQGPKLLIQFQNNGVVDDSQLPKDRFSAERLKGVDSTLKIQPAKLEDSAVYLCASSLGGASGTEAFFGQGTRLTVV.

The V call is TRBV4-1, the J call TRBJ1-1; weak D call: TRBD1 (5 bases). V gave up 0 bases and J gave up 1 base, with 9 bases separating them. The V gene's germline CDR1 is MGHRA and CDR2 YSYEKL. The CDR3 runs 15 residues. The CDR3: CASSQDPGPNTEAFF. DNA for the CDR3: TGCGCCAGCAGCCAAGATCCAGGGCCGAACACTGAAGCTTTCTTT.

This chain links TRBV6-6 with TRBJ1-6; D ambiguous. The CDR3 has 12 amino acids. Germline values: CDR1 MNHNY, CDR2 SVGAGI (reference sequence). Between the trimmed V and J ends, which lost 5 bases and 10 bases, there was a span of 9 bases. Written as DNA, the CDR3 is TGTGCCAGCAGTACACGTTCGTCACCCCTCCACTTT. Encoded protein: CASSTRSSPLHF.

The chain combines TRBV27 with TRBJ1-1; no firm D call. Germline assignment: CDR1 MNHEY and CDR2 SMNVEV (reference sequence). The V and J ends lost 4 bases and 2 bases respectively, with 8 bases between them. There are 13 residues in the CDR3. CDR3 in DNA: TGTGCCAGCAGTTACCGCGGAAACACTGAAGCTTTCTTT. This sequence encodes CASSYRGNTEAFF.

The chain combines TRBV27 with TRBJ2-7; D call uncertain. Germline lookup yields CDR1 MNHEY and CDR2 SMNVEV (reference sequence). The CDR3 runs 14 residues. The V end was cut by 0 bases, the J end by 0 bases, with 6 bases between. Here the CDR3 reads CASSLSEFSYEQYF. The CDR3 DNA reads as TGTGCCAGCAGTTTATCCGAGTTCTCCTACGAGCAGTACTTC.

The chain has TRBV6-5 and TRBJ1-4; the D gene is possibly TRBD1 (5 bases). CDR3 length: 13 amino acids. Trimming took off 2 bases at V and 8 bases at J, with 9 bases between the two ends. Germline CDR1 MNHEY, CDR2 SVGAGI. CDR3 amino acids: CASSYPGEEKLFF. The DNA for the CDR3 is TGTGCCAGCAGTTACCCGGGGGAGGAAAAACTGTTTTTT.

The chain uses TRBV25-1 and TRBJ1-2; possibly TRBD1 for D (6 bases). CDR3 length equals 17 residues. Germline V gene data show CDR1 as MGHDK and CDR2 as SYGVNS. The V gene lost 3 bases and the J gene lost 3 bases, with 20 bases spanning the gap. In DNA form, the CDR3 reads TGTGCCAGCAGTGATCCCCAAGTGGCACAGGGTGACTATGGCTACACCTTC. Translated, it gives CASSDPQVAQGDYGYTF.

The chain couples TRBV9 to TRBJ2-1; 7 bases agree with TRBD1. The CDR3 runs 16 residues. Looked up from germline, CDR1 is SGDLS and CDR2 is YYNGEE. The V segment lost 3 bases and the J segment 4 bases; nucleotides outside the gene matches: 10. CDR3 in amino acids: CASSEASGTEYNEQFF. DNA of the CDR3: TGTGCCAGCAGCGAGGCCTCCGGGACAGAGTACAATGAGCAGTTCTTC.

This chain joins TRBV4-1 and TRBJ2-3; 7 bases are a match to TRBD1. Germline V gives CDR1 MGHRA, CDR2 YSYEKL. The V and J ends lost 2 bases and 2 bases, in that order; junction bases with no gene match: 4. The CDR3 totals 15 residues. The CDR3 DNA reads as TGCGCCAGCAGCCAACCGGGACAGAACACAGATACGCAGTATTTT. This sequence encodes CASSQPGQNTDTQYF.

The CDR3 loop reads CASSRAGGRAYEQYF. CDR3 nucleotide sequence: TGTGCCAGCAGCCGAGCTGGCGGGAGGGCCTACGAGCAGTACTTC. This rearrangement joins TRBV5-6 to TRBJ2-7, with 9 bases that match TRBD2. The CDR3 totals 15 residues. The ends lost 4 bases at V and 2 bases at J; junction bases unmatched: 7. Germline V gene data show CDR1 as SGHDT and CDR2 as YYEEEE.

The V call is TRBV27, the J call TRBJ2-7, with a weak D call TRBD2 (6 bases). Trimming pared 5 bases from V and 2 bases from J, leaving 13 bases between. The CDR3 loop spans 14 amino acids. Germline V gene data show CDR1 as MNHEY and CDR2 as SMNVEV (reference sequence). The CDR3 bases are TGTGCCAGCAGTCCCGGAGGGGAGACCTACGAGCAGTACTTC. It translates to CASSPGGETYEQYF.

This chain links TRBV6-5 with TRBJ2-1; a possible D gene is TRBD2 (6 bases). The V end was cut by 0 bases, the J end by 7 bases, with 13 bases between. The CDR3 is 15 residues long. From germline, CDR1 is MNHEY and CDR2 SVGAGI. As DNA, the CDR3 is TGTGCCAGCAGTTACTCAAAGCGGGTGCCGAATGAGCAGTTCTTC. It codes for CASSYSKRVPNEQFF.

This clone has more than one count but fewer than ten. The V gene is TRBV4-1, the J gene TRBJ1-1; D may be TRBD1 (6 bases). Looked up from germline, CDR1 is MGHRA and CDR2 is YSYEKL. The germline V and J ends were trimmed by 1 base and 3 bases, with 15 bases remaining between them. The CDR3 covers 16 residues. The CDR3 is CASSQAQDRIDTEAFF. The CDR3 DNA reads as TGCGCCAGCAGCCAAGCTCAAGACAGGATTGACACTGAAGCTTTCTTT.